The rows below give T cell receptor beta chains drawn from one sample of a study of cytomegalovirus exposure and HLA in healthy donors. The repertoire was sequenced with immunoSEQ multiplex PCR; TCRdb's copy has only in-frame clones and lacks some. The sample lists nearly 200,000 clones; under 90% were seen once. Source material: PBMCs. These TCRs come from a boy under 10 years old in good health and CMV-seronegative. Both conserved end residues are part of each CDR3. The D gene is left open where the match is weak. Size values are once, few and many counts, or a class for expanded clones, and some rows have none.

cdr3_aa: CASSSLLAVYEQYF; cdr3_nt: TGTGCCAGCAGCTCGTTACTAGCGGTATACGAGCAGTACTTC; d_call: TRBD2; v_call: TRBV7-8; clone_size: .; j_call: TRBJ2-7
cdr3_aa: CASSVSPGQGSHEQYF; cdr3_nt: TGTGCCAGCAGCGTTAGCCCGGGACAGGGTAGCCACGAGCAGTACTTC; d_call: TRBD1; v_call: TRBV9; clone_size: once; j_call: TRBJ2-7
cdr3_aa: CSVAGRIANYGYTF; cdr3_nt: TGCAGCGTAGCGGGACGGATCGCGAACTATGGCTACACCTTC; d_call: .; v_call: TRBV29-1; clone_size: .; j_call: TRBJ1-2
cdr3_aa: CASSRGYLKETQYF; cdr3_nt: TGTGCCAGCAGCCGGGGTTATCTTAAAGAGACCCAGTACTTC; d_call: .; v_call: TRBV11-2; clone_size: .; j_call: TRBJ2-5
cdr3_aa: CASSGAGQRYEQYF; cdr3_nt: TGCGCCAGCAGCGGGGCGGGACAGAGGTACGAGCAGTACTTC; d_call: .; v_call: TRBV5-1; clone_size: .; j_call: TRBJ2-7
cdr3_aa: CASTGQEKETQYF; cdr3_nt: TGCGCCAGCACGGGACAGGAGAAAGAGACCCAGTACTTC; d_call: TRBD1; v_call: TRBV5-1; clone_size: .; j_call: TRBJ2-5
cdr3_aa: CASSLRAGGEETQYF; cdr3_nt: TGCGCCAGCAGCTTGCGAGCGGGGGGCGAGGAGACCCAGTACTTC; d_call: TRBD2; v_call: TRBV5-1; clone_size: .; j_call: TRBJ2-5
cdr3_aa: CASSLGGAGANVLTF; cdr3_nt: TGTGCCAGCAGCCTGGGGGGGGCTGGGGCCAACGTCCTGACTTTC; d_call: TRBD2; v_call: TRBV13; clone_size: .; j_call: TRBJ2-6
cdr3_aa: CASKMGGSGANVLTF; cdr3_nt: TGTGCCAGCAAAATGGGGGGCTCTGGGGCCAACGTCCTGACTTTC; d_call: .; v_call: TRBV2; clone_size: .; j_call: TRBJ2-6
cdr3_aa: CASGWGTRTRYEQYF; cdr3_nt: TGTGCAAGTGGTTGGGGGACAAGAACCCGTTACGAGCAGTACTTC; d_call: .; v_call: TRBV12-5; clone_size: .; j_call: TRBJ2-7
cdr3_aa: CASSLTILSDTQYF; cdr3_nt: TGCGCCAGCAGCCTGACTATTCTATCAGATACGCAGTATTTT; d_call: .; v_call: TRBV5-1; clone_size: few; j_call: TRBJ2-3
cdr3_aa: CASSQEDGGSTDTQYF; cdr3_nt: TGTGCCAGCAGCCAAGAGGACGGAGGAAGCACAGATACGCAGTATTTT; d_call: .; v_call: TRBV4-2; clone_size: .; j_call: TRBJ2-3
cdr3_aa: CASSSGIFGYTF; cdr3_nt: TGTGCCAGCAGCTCGGGAATATTTGGCTACACCTTC; d_call: .; v_call: TRBV7-9; clone_size: .; j_call: TRBJ1-2
cdr3_aa: CASSSSGVYAGELFF; cdr3_nt: TGTGCCAGCAGCTCGAGCGGGGTTTACGCCGGGGAGCTGTTTTTT; d_call: TRBD2; v_call: TRBV7-6; clone_size: .; j_call: TRBJ2-2
cdr3_aa: CASSLQGGYEQYF; cdr3_nt: TGTGCCAGCAGCTTACAGGGGGGGTACGAGCAGTACTTC; d_call: .; v_call: TRBV5-4; clone_size: .; j_call: TRBJ2-7
cdr3_aa: CASSQPGTEQVRYTF; cdr3_nt: TGCGCCAGCAGCCAACCCGGGACAGAGCAGGTTCGCTACACCTTC; d_call: TRBD1; v_call: TRBV4-1; clone_size: few; j_call: TRBJ1-2
cdr3_aa: CASSQGDSNQPQHF; cdr3_nt: TGTGCCAGCTCCCAAGGGGATAGCAATCAGCCCCAGCATTTT; d_call: .; v_call: TRBV18; clone_size: .; j_call: TRBJ1-5
cdr3_aa: CASSLAGESTDTQYF; cdr3_nt: TGCGCCAGCAGCTTGGCGGGGGAATCCACAGATACGCAGTATTTT; d_call: .; v_call: TRBV5-1; clone_size: few; j_call: TRBJ2-3
cdr3_aa: CASTPRGGSPQYF; cdr3_nt: TGTGCCAGCACCCCAAGGGGGGGCAGCCCGCAGTACTTC; d_call: .; v_call: TRBV6-1; clone_size: .; j_call: TRBJ2-7
cdr3_aa: CASSSHGRPGGANVLTF; cdr3_nt: TGTGCCAGCAGCTCCCATGGACGGCCGGGAGGGGCCAACGTCCTGACTTTC; d_call: .; v_call: TRBV7-3; clone_size: .; j_call: TRBJ2-6
cdr3_aa: CASSPSLNPRGGETQYF; cdr3_nt: TGTGCCAGCAGCCCATCGTTAAATCCCCGGGGGGGGGAGACCCAGTACTTC; d_call: TRBD2; v_call: TRBV9; clone_size: .; j_call: TRBJ2-5
cdr3_aa: CASSLTGTGRYEQYF; cdr3_nt: TGTGCCAGCAGCTTAACAGGGACAGGGAGGTACGAGCAGTACTTC; d_call: TRBD1; v_call: TRBV7-3; clone_size: .; j_call: TRBJ2-7
cdr3_aa: CASSRPGVAGGTDTQYF; cdr3_nt: TGTGCCAGCTCACGCCCCGGGGTAGCGGGGGGCACAGATACGCAGTATTTT; d_call: TRBD2; v_call: TRBV18; clone_size: .; j_call: TRBJ2-3
cdr3_aa: CASSLTAYNSPLHF; cdr3_nt: TGCGCCAGCAGCTTAACAGCTTATAATTCACCCCTCCACTTT; d_call: .; v_call: TRBV5-1; clone_size: .; j_call: TRBJ1-6
cdr3_aa: CSAPTGYEQYF; cdr3_nt: TGCAGTGCCCCGACAGGATACGAGCAGTACTTC; d_call: .; v_call: TRBV20-1; clone_size: .; j_call: TRBJ2-7
cdr3_aa: CASSQEGLYNSPLHF; cdr3_nt: TGCGCCAGCAGCCAAGAGGGACTTTATAATTCACCCCTCCACTTT; d_call: .; v_call: TRBV4-3; clone_size: .; j_call: TRBJ1-6
cdr3_aa: CASSAPGAGDTEAFF; cdr3_nt: TGTGCCAGCAGCGCGCCGGGTGCGGGGGACACTGAAGCTTTCTTT; d_call: .; v_call: TRBV9; clone_size: .; j_call: TRBJ1-1
cdr3_aa: CASNRQGGNSPLHF; cdr3_nt: TGTGCCAGCAACCGACAGGGCGGCAATTCACCCCTCCACTTT; d_call: TRBD1; v_call: TRBV6-5; clone_size: .; j_call: TRBJ1-6
cdr3_aa: CSAEDRGAYSEAFF; cdr3_nt: TGCAGCGCCGAGGACAGGGGCGCCTACTCTGAAGCTTTCTTT; d_call: TRBD1; v_call: TRBV29-1; clone_size: .; j_call: TRBJ1-1
cdr3_aa: CASSQDVAAGDTQYF; cdr3_nt: TGCGCCAGCAGCCAAGACGTAGCGGCCGGGGATACGCAGTATTTT; d_call: .; v_call: TRBV4-3; clone_size: .; j_call: TRBJ2-3
cdr3_aa: CASSRADRAHTEAFF; cdr3_nt: TGTGCCAGTAGTCGCGCTGACAGGGCTCACACTGAAGCTTTCTTT; d_call: TRBD1; v_call: TRBV19; clone_size: .; j_call: TRBJ1-1
cdr3_aa: CASSFGFSGANVLTF; cdr3_nt: TGTGCCAGCAGCTTTGGCTTCTCTGGGGCCAACGTCCTGACTTTC; d_call: .; v_call: TRBV13; clone_size: .; j_call: TRBJ2-6
cdr3_aa: CASSQTTRQGSSYGYTF; cdr3_nt: TGCGCCAGCAGCCAGACAACGAGGCAGGGGTCGAGCTATGGCTACACCTTC; d_call: .; v_call: TRBV4-3; clone_size: .; j_call: TRBJ1-2
cdr3_aa: CASSSQGRVSTDTQYF; cdr3_nt: TGTGCCAGCTCAAGCCAGGGGAGGGTTAGCACAGATACGCAGTATTTT; d_call: .; v_call: TRBV18; clone_size: .; j_call: TRBJ2-3
cdr3_aa: CSVVIAGTDTQYF; cdr3_nt: TGCAGCGTTGTGATAGCGGGCACAGATACGCAGTATTTT; d_call: .; v_call: TRBV29-1; clone_size: .; j_call: TRBJ2-3
cdr3_aa: CASSLVAGNTEAFF; cdr3_nt: TGTGCCAGCAGCTTAGTAGCGGGGAACACTGAAGCTTTCTTT; d_call: .; v_call: TRBV7-2; clone_size: few; j_call: TRBJ1-1
cdr3_aa: CASSQGPGRSDEQFF; cdr3_nt: TGTGCCAGCAGCCAAGGGCCCGGGAGGAGCGACGAGCAGTTCTTC; d_call: TRBD2; v_call: TRBV4-2; clone_size: .; j_call: TRBJ2-1
cdr3_aa: CASSPRGVWDEQYF; cdr3_nt: TGTGCCAGCAGCCCGCGGGGGGTGTGGGACGAGCAGTACTTC; d_call: TRBD2; v_call: TRBV7-9; clone_size: .; j_call: TRBJ2-7
cdr3_aa: CASSPGLSSTDTQYF; cdr3_nt: TGTGCCAGTAGTCCCGGACTAAGTAGCACAGATACGCAGTATTTT; d_call: .; v_call: TRBV19; clone_size: .; j_call: TRBJ2-3
cdr3_aa: CASSLVLQDTYNSPLHF; cdr3_nt: TGTGCCAGCAGCTTAGTACTACAGGATACCTATAATTCACCCCTCCACTTT; d_call: .; v_call: TRBV11-3; clone_size: .; j_call: TRBJ1-6